Shown below are 32 T cell receptor beta chains from a single sample sequenced in a study of T cells in Graves' hyperthyroidism and ophthalmopathy. It was RNA transcripts that yielded the amplified TCR beta CDR3 regions. The study used the HTBI primer set for a first-round RT-PCR of the TCR CDR3. Each CDR3 protein is one row after TCRdb ran MiXCR on the multiplex PCR reads. The table lists roughly 570,000 distinct CDR3 sequences, 15% to 18% of them singletons, with under 8% in the top ten. Sequenced: blood. The receptors originated from a woman in her 30s with Graves' hyperthyroidism.

Many counts were recorded for this clonotype. J is TRBJ1-2 and V is TRBV7-2, with no clear D. The length of the CDR3 is 15 residues. Trimming stripped 1 base from V and 0 bases from J, with 9 bases between. The germline gives CDR1 SGHTA, CDR2 FQGNSA. Written as DNA, the CDR3 is TGTGCCAGCAGCTTAGGAGGATCAGCTAACTATGGCTACACCTTC. Its translation is CASSLGGSANYGYTF.

This clonotype was recorded at least ten times. The chain is built from TRBV7-2 and TRBJ1-5; D is possibly TRBD1 (5 bases). The germline V and J ends were trimmed by 5 bases and 0 bases, with 11 bases remaining between them. Germline V gene lookup returns CDR1 SGHTA and CDR2 FQGNSA. The CDR3 covers 15 residues. The CDR3 region has the DNA TGTGCCAGCAGCCCAGGGATTTATAGCAATCAGCCCCAGCATTTT. Translation gives CASSPGIYSNQPQHF. Full variable domain (missing parts from reference TRBV7-2 and TRBJ1-5): GAGVSQSPSNKVTEKGKDVELRCDPISGHTALYWYRQSLGQGLEFLIYFQGNSAPDKSGLPSDRFSAERTGGSVSTLTIQRTQQEDSAVYLCASSPGIYSNQPQHFGDGTRLSIL.

This clonotype turned up a few times. The chain employs TRBV6-1 and TRBJ2-2; TRBD2 agrees at 8 bases. CDR3 size: 16 residues. Germline trimming cut 5 bases from V and 3 bases from J; bases unmatched to any gene: 8. Germline CDR1 reads MNHNS; CDR2 reads SASEGT. The CDR3 DNA reads TGTGCCAGCAGTCCCCGAGCGGGAGCCGACACCGGGGAGCTGTTTTTT. Its protein is CASSPRAGADTGELFF.

This clonotype came up many times. The V and J genes are TRBV4-1 and TRBJ2-1; 8 bases map to TRBD1. V was pared by 2 bases and J by 5 bases, with 8 bases of the junction left unmatched. CDR1 and CDR2 (germline): MGHRA, YSYEKL. The CDR3 is made up of 16 amino acids. The CDR3 sequence: CASSQNRDRINNEQFF. CDR3 sequence (DNA): TGCGCCAGCAGCCAAAACCGGGACAGGATAAACAATGAGCAGTTCTTC.

This chain connects TRBV13 to TRBJ2-7; 16 bases are shared with TRBD2. CDR1 and CDR2 (germline): PRHDT, FYEKMQ (reference sequence). The CDR3 sequence is 19 residues long. V lost 5 bases, J lost 7 bases, and 17 bases stayed unmatched. CDR3 residues: CASSPAPWGLAGGPGEQYF. The CDR3, as DNA: TGTGCCAGCAGCCCCGCCCCTTGGGGACTAGCGGGAGGGCCGGGTGAGCAGTACTTC.

The table lists this clonotype with many counts. The chain uses TRBV7-3 and TRBJ2-5, with a weak D call TRBD2 (5 bases). V lost 1 base and J lost 0, with 12 bases in between. Germline V gives CDR1 SGHTA, CDR2 FQGTGA. The CDR3 spans 16 residues. CDR3 DNA: TGTGCCAGCAGCTTAAATGGAGGCCGGAACCAAGAGACCCAGTACTTC. Encoded protein: CASSLNGGRNQETQYF.

This clonotype was detected ten times or more. The genes are TRBV12-3 or TRBV12-4 and TRBJ1-5; weak D call: TRBD1 (5 bases). V gave up 5 bases and J gave up 3 bases, with 11 bases separating them. This CDR3 is 14 amino acids long. The CDR3 sequence is CASSQTGVNQPQHF. The DNA of the CDR3 is TGTGCCAGCAGTCAAACAGGAGTCAATCAGCCCCAGCATTTT.

This clonotype was seen more than once but under ten times. The gene calls are TRBV7-4 and TRBJ1-5, with D tentatively TRBD1 (6 bases). This CDR3 has 17 residues. Germline CDR1 SGHVT, CDR2 SQSDAQ. The germline V and J ends were trimmed by 1 base and 3 bases, with 16 bases remaining between them. The chain's CDR3 is CASSLVQTGALNQPQHF. CDR3 DNA: TGTGCCAGCAGCTTAGTACAGACGGGGGCCCTCAATCAGCCCCAGCATTTT.

This clonotype showed up many times. The V call is TRBV20-1, the J call TRBJ2-3; D is tentatively TRBD1 or TRBD2 (5 bases each). This CDR3 has 15 amino acids. Germline V gene data show CDR1 as DFQATT and CDR2 as SNEGSKA (reference sequence). Between the trimmed V and J ends, which lost 3 bases and 1 base, there was a span of 14 bases. CDR3 protein: CSARGVIRGTDTQYF. CDR3 nucleotide sequence: TGCAGTGCTAGGGGAGTCATCAGGGGCACAGATACGCAGTATTTT.

The gene calls are TRBV28 and TRBJ2-1, with D perhaps TRBD2 (5 bases). CDR3 size: 14 residues. CDR1 is MDHEN, CDR2 SYDVKM, per germline. The ends were cut back, 5 bases at V and 8 bases at J, with 16 bases in the middle. For the CDR3, the DNA is TGTGCCAGCAGTGAGGACTTGTTTAGGGATGAGCAGTTCTTC. The encoded protein is CASSEDLFRDEQFF.

V is TRBV20-1 and J is TRBJ2-7, with D possibly TRBD2 on 5 matching bases. The CDR3 extends over 15 amino acids. The germline V and J ends were trimmed by 3 bases and 4 bases, with 19 bases remaining between them. Germline V gene data show CDR1 as DFQATT and CDR2 as SNEGSKA (reference sequence). CDR3 loop: CSASLAGTSPYEQYF. The DNA of the CDR3 is TGCAGTGCTAGCCTCGCGGGTACAAGTCCTTACGAGCAGTACTTC.

This clonotype has only a few counts. The rearrangement joins TRBV4-1 to TRBJ2-2; 8 bases map to TRBD2. After removal of 0 bases from V and 4 bases from J, the junction contained 7 bases not matched to a gene. Germline CDR1 is MGHRA and CDR2 is YSYEKL. CDR3 length: 17 amino acids. The CDR3 reads CASSQDETSESTGELFF. In DNA, the CDR3 is TGCGCCAGCAGCCAAGATGAGACTAGCGAAAGCACCGGGGAGCTGTTTTTT.

The rearrangement uses TRBV6-1 and TRBJ2-3; D gene ambiguous. This CDR3 is 17 amino acids long. Germline V lookup: CDR1 MNHNS, CDR2 SASEGT. V gave up 1 base and J gave up 6 bases, with 20 bases separating them. In nucleotides, the CDR3 is TGTGCCAGCAGTGAAGACGGTAATTCGGCCAACCTCGATACGCAGTATTTT. Protein product: CASSEDGNSANLDTQYF.

This clonotype was detected ten times or more. The genes are TRBV7-2 and TRBJ2-3; TRBD1 matches 8 bases. Trimming cost V 5 bases and J 1 base; bases outside gene matches: 2. Germline CDR1 reads SGHTA; CDR2 reads FQGNSA. This CDR3 is 14 amino acids long. CDR3 sequence: CASSPTGGTDTQYF. DNA of the CDR3: TGTGCCAGCAGCCCGACAGGGGGCACAGATACGCAGTATTTT.

This clonotype was observed a few times. The rearrangement joins TRBV7-9 to TRBJ2-3, with D uncertain. The CDR3 is made up of 13 amino acids. V was pared by 5 bases and J by 1 base, with 7 bases between. The germline CDR1 and CDR2 sequences are SEHNR and FQNEAQ (reference sequence). The CDR3 here is CASSIVGTDTQYF. CDR3 DNA: TGTGCCAGCAGCATTGTTGGCACAGATACGCAGTATTTT.

This clonotype has ten or more counts. The CDR3 region has the DNA TGTGCCAGCAGCCGGCTCGGGGAGAGACCTAGCACAGATACGCAGTATTTT. It specifies CASSRLGERPSTDTQYF. V usage is TRBV11-2 and J usage is TRBJ2-3, with TRBD2 as a possible D gene (5 bases). V dropped 5 bases and J dropped 0 bases, with 18 bases sitting between them. This CDR3 is 17 amino acids long. The germline V gene encodes CDR1 SGHAT and CDR2 FQNNGV.

This clonotype was counted at least ten times. V gene TRBV2 combines with J gene TRBJ2-1; D unclear. The ends were cut back, 3 bases at V and 0 bases at J, with 12 bases in the middle. The CDR3 consists of 16 residues. Germline V gene sequence: CDR1 SNHLY, CDR2 FYNNEI. The CDR3 protein is CASSERHLSSYNEQFF. The CDR3 nucleotides read TGTGCCAGCAGTGAGAGGCACCTGAGCTCCTACAATGAGCAGTTCTTC. Complete variable domain (other parts from reference TRBV2 and TRBJ2-1): EPEVTQTPSHQVTQMGQEVILRCVPISNHLYFYWYRQILGQKVEFLVSFYNNEISEKSEIFDDQFSVERPDGSNFTLKIRSTKLEDSAMYFCASSERHLSSYNEQFFGPGTRLTVL.

This clonotype was counted between two and nine times. The rearrangement uses TRBV4-2 and TRBJ1-4; the D is unclear. The CDR3 loop spans 15 amino acids. Germline V gene lookup returns CDR1 LGHNA and CDR2 YNFKEQ. V was pared by 4 bases and J by 8 bases, with 17 bases between. The CDR3 sequence is CASSLSLGWAEKLFF. The CDR3 DNA reads as TGTGCCAGCAGCCTGAGCTTGGGCTGGGCGGAAAAACTGTTTTTT.

This clonotype came up many times. The chain's CDR3 is CASSLGVRGTEAFF. Written as DNA, the CDR3 is TGTGCCAGCAGCTTAGGAGTCAGAGGAACTGAAGCTTTCTTT. The chain joins TRBV7-9 to TRBJ1-1; D is unresolved. This CDR3 spans 14 amino acids. The V and J ends lost 1 base and 5 bases respectively, with 11 bases between them. Germline V gives CDR1 SEHNR, CDR2 FQNEAQ (reference sequence).

This clonotype was observed at least ten times. The CDR3 spells CSARSSAILRADTQYF. The CDR3 DNA reads as TGCAGTGCTAGATCTTCGGCCATTCTGCGGGCAGATACGCAGTATTTT. This chain joins TRBV20-1 and TRBJ2-3; D is perhaps TRBD2 (5 bases). Germline CDR1 DFQATT, CDR2 SNEGSKA (reference sequence). This CDR3 region has 16 residues. The V end lost 2 bases, the J end lost 4 bases, and 19 bases lay between the germline ends.

The chain combines TRBV11-2 with TRBJ1-1; no clear D gene. The CDR3 is made up of 14 amino acids. Trimming cost V 1 base and J 4 bases, with 10 bases left between them. Germline V gene sequence: CDR1 SGHAT, CDR2 FQNNGV. The CDR3 loop is CASSLGPSGTEAFF. The CDR3 DNA is TGTGCCAGCAGCTTAGGACCAAGCGGCACTGAAGCTTTCTTT.

V gene TRBV6-1 combines with J gene TRBJ1-1; a weak D match, TRBD1 (6 bases). With 6 bases removed from V and 4 bases from J, the gap between germline ends came to 9 bases. CDR3 length: 12 amino acids. The germline CDR1 and CDR2 sequences are MNHNS and SASEGT. The CDR3, as DNA: TGTGCCAGCAGGACAGGTTTCACTGAAGCTTTCTTT. Its protein product is CASRTGFTEAFF.

This clonotype has a handful of counts. This rearrangement joins TRBV29-1 to TRBJ2-7, with TRBD1 as a possible D gene (6 bases). The CDR3 is made up of 11 amino acids. Germline V gene data show CDR1 as SQVTM and CDR2 as ANQGSEA. Trimming cost V 7 bases and J 3 bases, with 10 bases left between them. The CDR3 DNA is TGCAGCGGAACACAGGGCTACGAGCAGTACTTC. The encoded protein is CSGTQGYEQYF.

A word on this clonotype: Possible read error: a much larger clone is one base away. This chain uses TRBV12-5 with TRBJ1-1, with a possible D match to TRBD1 (5 bases). CDR1 and CDR2 from the germline V gene are LGHNT and FRNRAP. This CDR3 has 13 residues. The chain's CDR3 is CASGTEGNTGAFF. CDR3 DNA sequence: TGTGCTAGTGGAACGGAGGGGAACACTGGAGCTTTCTTT.

This clonotype was counted a few times. The chain joins TRBV5-1 to TRBJ1-2; D is uncertain. The CDR3 length is 13 residues. Germline loops: CDR1 SGHRS, CDR2 YFSETQ. The V end lost 0 bases, the J end lost 8 bases, and 11 bases lay between the germline ends. The CDR3 sequence: CASSLVAGWGYTF. CDR3 nucleotide sequence: TGCGCCAGCAGCTTGGTTGCGGGTTGGGGCTACACCTTC.

This clonotype was detected only a few times. Here the CDR3 reads CSARDLLGNEYEQYF. The DNA of the CDR3 is TGCAGTGCTAGAGATCTGTTAGGGAATGAGTACGAGCAGTACTTC. The genes are TRBV20-1 and TRBJ2-7, with unresolved D. The CDR3 is 15 residues long. Trimming stripped 0 bases from V and 4 bases from J, with 16 bases between. Germline V gives CDR1 DFQATT, CDR2 SNEGSKA (reference sequence).

This clonotype was seen ten or more times. The rearrangement joins TRBV20-1 to TRBJ2-3, with TRBD2 matching 7 bases. The ends lost 0 bases at V and 3 bases at J; junction bases unmatched: 9. Germline V gene sequence: CDR1 DFQATT, CDR2 SNEGSKA (reference sequence). CDR3 length: 16 amino acids. CDR3 loop: CSARDRAGVETDTQYF. The CDR3 DNA reads as TGCAGTGCTAGAGATCGGGCGGGGGTGGAGACAGATACGCAGTATTTT.

The table lists this clonotype with many counts. The rearrangement links TRBV29-1 to TRBJ2-1; no reliable D call. CDR3 length: 11 residues. Germline lookup yields CDR1 SQVTM and CDR2 ANQGSEA. The V end was cut by 4 bases, the J end by 6 bases, with 7 bases between. This CDR3 reads CSVAPVNEQFF. CDR3 sequence (DNA): TGCAGCGTTGCCCCCGTCAATGAGCAGTTCTTC.

The chain joins TRBV5-1 to TRBJ2-7, with a tentative D call TRBD1 (6 bases). The CDR3 covers 16 residues. V lost 5 bases and J 0 bases, leaving 18 bases between the germline ends. CDR1 and CDR2 (germline): SGHRS, YFSETQ. The CDR3 protein is CASRKDVGDNSYEQYF. The CDR3 region has the DNA TGCGCCAGCAGAAAGGACGTTGGGGACAACTCCTACGAGCAGTACTTC.

This clonotype was seen at least ten times. This rearrangement joins TRBV27 to TRBJ1-4; possible D gene TRBD1, 5 bases. V dropped 2 bases and J dropped 6 bases, with 22 bases sitting between them. CDR3 length: 18 residues. CDR1 is MNHEY and CDR2 is SMNVEV in the germline V gene (reference sequence). As DNA, the CDR3 is TGTGCCAGCAGTTTAACCCCGTTCGCCCAGGGTGGGGATGAAAAACTGTTTTTT. It translates to CASSLTPFAQGGDEKLFF.

V usage is TRBV29-1 and J usage is TRBJ2-1, with 10 nucleotides matching TRBD2. The CDR3 consists of 18 residues. Trimming at V came to 5 bases and at J to 2 bases, leaving 15 bases not matched to a gene. The germline gives CDR1 SQVTM, CDR2 ANQGSEA. In DNA, the CDR3 is TGCAGCGTTCAATTGGGGCTAGCGGGAGTATCAACCTACAATGAGCAGTTCTTC. Protein: CSVQLGLAGVSTYNEQFF.

V is TRBV18 and J is TRBJ2-1; no definite D call. Germline CDR1 and CDR2: KGHSH and LQKENI. The V end was cut by 0 bases, the J end by 0 bases, with 6 bases between. The CDR3 has 15 residues. CDR3 sequence (DNA): TGTGCCAGCTCACCACCTACAGCCTCCTACAATGAGCAGTTCTTC. Its protein is CASSPPTASYNEQFF.